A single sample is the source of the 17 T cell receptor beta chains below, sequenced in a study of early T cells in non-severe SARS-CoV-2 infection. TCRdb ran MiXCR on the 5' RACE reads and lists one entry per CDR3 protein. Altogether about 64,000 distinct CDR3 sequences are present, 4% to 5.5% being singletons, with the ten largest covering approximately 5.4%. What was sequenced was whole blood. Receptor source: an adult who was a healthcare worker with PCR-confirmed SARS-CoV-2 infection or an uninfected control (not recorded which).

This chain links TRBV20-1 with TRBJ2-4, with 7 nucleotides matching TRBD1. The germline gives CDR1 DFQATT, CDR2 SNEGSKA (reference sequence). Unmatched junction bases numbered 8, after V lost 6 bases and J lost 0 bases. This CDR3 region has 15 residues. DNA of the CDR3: TGCAGTGCCAAAACCCAGGGGGTAGCCAAAAACATTCAGTACTTC. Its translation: CSAKTQGVAKNIQYF.

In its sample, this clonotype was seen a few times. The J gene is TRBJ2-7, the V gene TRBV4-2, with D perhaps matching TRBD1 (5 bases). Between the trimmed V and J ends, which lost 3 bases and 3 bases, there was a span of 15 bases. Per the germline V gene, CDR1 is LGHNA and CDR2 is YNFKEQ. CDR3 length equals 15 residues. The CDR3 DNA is TGTGCCAGCAGCCAGTACCAGGGTTTACGCTACGAGCAGTACTTC. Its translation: CASSQYQGLRYEQYF.

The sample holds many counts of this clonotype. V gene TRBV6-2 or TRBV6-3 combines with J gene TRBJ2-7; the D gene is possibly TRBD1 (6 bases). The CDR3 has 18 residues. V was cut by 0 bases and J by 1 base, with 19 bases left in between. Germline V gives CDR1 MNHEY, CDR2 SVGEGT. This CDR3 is CASSYSAQTTGRSYEQYF. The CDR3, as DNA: TGTGCCAGCAGTTACTCGGCCCAGACGACAGGACGTTCCTACGAGCAGTACTTC.

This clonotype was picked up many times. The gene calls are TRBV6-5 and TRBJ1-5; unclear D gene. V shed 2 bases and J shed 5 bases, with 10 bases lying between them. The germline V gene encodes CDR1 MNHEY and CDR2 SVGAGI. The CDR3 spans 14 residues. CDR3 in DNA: TGTGCCAGCAGTTACAACCTGGGGTATCAGCCCCAGCATTTT. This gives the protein CASSYNLGYQPQHF.

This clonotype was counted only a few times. This CDR3 is CASRDRDYTEAFF. The CDR3 DNA sequence: TGTGCCAGCAGGGACAGGGATTACACTGAAGCTTTCTTT. The rearrangement uses TRBV6-1 and TRBJ1-1; 8 bases match TRBD1. This CDR3 comprises 13 residues. CDR1 is MNHNS and CDR2 is SASEGT in the germline V gene. V lost 6 bases and J lost 3; bases outside the gene matches: 3.

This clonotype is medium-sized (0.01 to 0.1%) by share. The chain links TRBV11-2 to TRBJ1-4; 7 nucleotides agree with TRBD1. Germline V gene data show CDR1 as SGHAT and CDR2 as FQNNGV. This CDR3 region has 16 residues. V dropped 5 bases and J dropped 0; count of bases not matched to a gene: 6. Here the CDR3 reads CASSHRDSATNEKLFF. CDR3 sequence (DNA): TGTGCCAGCAGCCACCGGGACAGTGCAACTAATGAAAAACTGTTTTTT.

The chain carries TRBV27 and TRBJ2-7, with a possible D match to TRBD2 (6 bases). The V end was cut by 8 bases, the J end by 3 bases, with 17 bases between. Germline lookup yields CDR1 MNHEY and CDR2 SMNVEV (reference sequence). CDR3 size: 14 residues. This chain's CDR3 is CASGDSSALYEQYF. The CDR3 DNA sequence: TGTGCCAGCGGGGACTCGTCGGCGCTCTACGAGCAGTACTTC.

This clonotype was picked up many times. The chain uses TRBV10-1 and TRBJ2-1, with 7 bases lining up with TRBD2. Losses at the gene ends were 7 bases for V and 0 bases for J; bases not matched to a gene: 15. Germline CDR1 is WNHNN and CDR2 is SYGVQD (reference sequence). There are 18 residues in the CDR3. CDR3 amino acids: CASIKSRISGPSYNEQFF. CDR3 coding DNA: TGCGCCAGCATAAAGAGTCGAATTAGCGGGCCCTCCTACAATGAGCAGTTCTTC.

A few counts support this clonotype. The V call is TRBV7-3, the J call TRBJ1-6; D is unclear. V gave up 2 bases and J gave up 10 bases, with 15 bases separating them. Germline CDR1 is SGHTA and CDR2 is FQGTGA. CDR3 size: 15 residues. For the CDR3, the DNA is TGTGCCAGCAGCTTAGATGGAAATCCAGCCTCACCCCTCCACTTT. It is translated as CASSLDGNPASPLHF.

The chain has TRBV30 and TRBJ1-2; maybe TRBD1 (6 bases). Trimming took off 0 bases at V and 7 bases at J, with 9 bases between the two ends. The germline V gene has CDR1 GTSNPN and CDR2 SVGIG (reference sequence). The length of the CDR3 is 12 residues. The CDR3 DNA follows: TGTGCCTGGAGTGTAGGGGGTCGTGGCTACACCTTC. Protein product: CAWSVGGRGYTF.

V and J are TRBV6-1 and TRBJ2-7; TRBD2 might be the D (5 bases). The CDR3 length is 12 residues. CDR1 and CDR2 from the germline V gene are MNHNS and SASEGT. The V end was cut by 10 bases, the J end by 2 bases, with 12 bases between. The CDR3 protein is CATRGVTYEQYF. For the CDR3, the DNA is TGTGCCACCCGGGGAGTAACCTACGAGCAGTACTTC.

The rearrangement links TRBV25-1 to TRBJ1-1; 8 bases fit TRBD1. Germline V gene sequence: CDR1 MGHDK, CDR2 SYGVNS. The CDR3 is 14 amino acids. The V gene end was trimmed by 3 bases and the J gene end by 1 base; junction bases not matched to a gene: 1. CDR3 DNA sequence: TGTGCCAGCAGTGATGGGACAGGGAACACTGAAGCTTTCTTT. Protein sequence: CASSDGTGNTEAFF.

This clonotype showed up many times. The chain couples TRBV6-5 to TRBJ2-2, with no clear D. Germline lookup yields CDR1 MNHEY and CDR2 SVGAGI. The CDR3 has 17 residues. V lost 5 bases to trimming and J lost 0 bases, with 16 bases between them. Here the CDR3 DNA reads TGTGCCAGCAGTAGGGCGAGAGGCCCCACGAACACCGGGGAGCTGTTTTTT. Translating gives CASSRARGPTNTGELFF.

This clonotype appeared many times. The CDR3 region has the DNA TGTGCCAGCAGTTACTCGACAGGGGGTAAAATTGCAGATACGCAGTATTTT. Its protein product is CASSYSTGGKIADTQYF. The chain is built from TRBV6-5 and TRBJ2-3, with TRBD1 matching 9 bases. The ends lost 0 bases at V and 4 bases at J; junction bases unmatched: 8. CDR3 length equals 17 residues. CDR1 and CDR2 from the germline V gene are MNHEY and SVGAGI.

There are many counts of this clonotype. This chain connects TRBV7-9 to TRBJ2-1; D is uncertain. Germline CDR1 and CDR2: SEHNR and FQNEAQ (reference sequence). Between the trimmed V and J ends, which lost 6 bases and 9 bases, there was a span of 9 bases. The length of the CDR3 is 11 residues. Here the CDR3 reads CASSPEVEQFF. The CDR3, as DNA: TGTGCCAGCAGTCCCGAGGTTGAGCAGTTCTTC.

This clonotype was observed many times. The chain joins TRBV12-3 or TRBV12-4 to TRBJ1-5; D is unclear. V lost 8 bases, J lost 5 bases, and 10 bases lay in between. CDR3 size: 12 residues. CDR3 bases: TGTGCCAGCCAGAGGAGGGATCAGCCCCAGCATTTT. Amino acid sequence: CASQRRDQPQHF.

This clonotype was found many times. In DNA, the CDR3 is TGTGCCAGCAGTTACTCGGATGGCTATGGCTACACCTTC. It codes for CASSYSDGYGYTF. The J gene is TRBJ1-2, the V gene TRBV6-5; D not certain. Between the trimmed V and J ends, which lost 0 bases and 4 bases, there was a span of 6 bases. The CDR3 sequence is 13 residues long. CDR1 and CDR2 from the germline V gene are MNHEY and SVGAGI.